Below are 31 T cell receptor beta chains sequenced from a single sample in a study of molecular identifiers for immune sequencing clone quantification. TCRdb passed the PCR reads through MiXCR, listing each CDR3 protein once. Of roughly 90,000 distinct CDR3 sequences listed, under 20% are singletons. The sequencing input was naive CD8+ T cells from blood, with Jurkat cell RNA spiked in. Subset given: FACS-sorted CD8+CD4-CCR7+CD45RA+ naive T cells. These receptors were collected from a human donor in good health. Some libraries in this study had Jurkat cell RNA spiked in.

For this clonotype: This could be a read error, since a much larger clone is one nucleotide away. V is TRBV7-6 and J is TRBJ2-7; 7 nucleotides agree with TRBD2. Losses at the gene ends were 3 bases for V and 5 bases for J; bases not matched to a gene: 7. The CDR3 length is 14 residues. Germline loops: CDR1 SGHVS, CDR2 FNYEAQ. The CDR3 DNA reads TGTGCCAGCAGCTTTGGCGGGAGAGCCAACGAGCAGTACTTC. Residues: CASSFGGRANEQYF.

This clonotype was seen at least ten times. This sequence joins TRBV14 and TRBJ2-1, with TRBD1 matching 8 bases. Trimming removed 4 bases from V and 7 bases from J; junction bases left unmatched: 0. Germline-derived CDR1 and CDR2 are SGHDN and FVKESK. The CDR3 is made up of 12 amino acids. As DNA, the CDR3 is TGTGCCAGCAGCCGGACAGGGAATGAGCAGTTCTTC. It encodes CASSRTGNEQFF.

This clonotype occurred many times. CDR3 DNA sequence: TGTGCCAGCAAAATAGGTGGGGAAACTTCGCAGTTCTTC. Translating it yields CASKIGGETSQFF. The rearrangement joins TRBV7-6 to TRBJ2-1; D is ambiguous. The CDR3 loop spans 13 amino acids. From germline, CDR1 is SGHVS and CDR2 FNYEAQ. V shed 7 bases and J shed 12 bases, with 19 bases lying between them.

Details on this clonotype: A much larger clonotype is one base distant, so this may be a read error. The chain is built from TRBV27 and TRBJ2-7; no firm D call. The CDR3 runs to 16 residues. The germline gives CDR1 MNHEY, CDR2 SMNVEV (reference sequence). Trimming left V 0 bases short and J 4 bases short, with 16 bases between. The CDR3: CASSLSGSSLGYEQYF. CDR3 DNA: TGTGCCAGCAGTTTATCGGGTTCCTCCTTGGGTTACGAGCAGTACTTC.

Comment on this clonotype: A much larger clone differs by one base, so this may be a read error. In nucleotides, the CDR3 is TGTGCCAGCAGCACCGGGGCAGGGGTTTACGAGCAGTACTTC. It is translated as CASSTGAGVYEQYF. The chain recombines TRBV7-6 with TRBJ2-7; weak D call: TRBD1 (6 bases). V gave up 5 bases and J gave up 4 bases, with 15 bases separating them. CDR3 length: 14 residues. The germline gives CDR1 SGHVS, CDR2 FNYEAQ.

This clonotype was recorded many times. J is TRBJ2-3 and V is TRBV3-1, with D maybe TRBD2 (6 bases). The CDR3 extends over 19 amino acids. From germline, CDR1 is LGHDT and CDR2 YNNKEL (reference sequence). The V and J ends lost 0 bases and 5 bases respectively, with 24 bases between them. In nucleotides, the CDR3 is TGTGCCAGCAGCCAAGATAAGATGGGCGGGGCAATGGCGGAAGATACGCAGTATTTT. It encodes CASSQDKMGGAMAEDTQYF.

Notes on this clonotype: Being one base from a much bigger clone, this may be a read error. This chain connects TRBV4-2 to TRBJ2-2; the D call may be TRBD1 or TRBD2 (5 bases each). The CDR3 is 17 residues long. In germline, CDR1 is LGHNA, CDR2 YNFKEQ. The CDR3 protein is CASSQDLSLGDTGEPFF. The DNA for the CDR3 is TGTGCCAGCAGCCAAGATTTATCGTTGGGGGATACCGGGGAGCCGTTTTTT.

Concerning this clonotype: Just one base apart from a much larger clone, this may be a read error. No conserved phenylalanine or tryptophan is present at the end of the CDR3, so a read error is the likely explanation. The chain combines TRBV12-3 or TRBV12-4 with TRBJ2-2; 12 nucleotides line up with TRBD2. J was trimmed by 6 bases and V by 2 bases; bases with no gene match: 1. This CDR3 is 15 amino acids long. CDR3 DNA: TGTGCCAGCAGTTTACTAGCGGGAGGGGCCGGGGAGCTGTTTTCT. It is translated as CASSLLAGGAGELFS.

This clonotype was recorded at least ten times. One end of the junction does not line up with germline, which may come from a read error. The J gene is TRBJ2-2, the V gene TRBV19, with 11 positions matching TRBD1. Germline loops: CDR1 LNHDA, CDR2 SQIVND (reference sequence). The CDR3 is made up of 16 amino acids. The CDR3 loop is CASSNRDRGNAGELFF. CDR3 nucleotide sequence: TGTGCCAGTAGTAACAGGGACAGGGGGAACGCCGGGGAGCTGTTTTTT.

This clonotype was counted at least ten times. The chain joins TRBV5-4 to TRBJ2-5; D perhaps matches TRBD2 (7 bases). The germline V gene encodes CDR1 SGHNT and CDR2 YYREEE (reference sequence). This CDR3 comprises 16 residues. The germline V and J ends were trimmed by 5 bases and 2 bases, with 19 bases remaining between them. CDR3 amino acids: CASSRLAGAEQETQYF. The CDR3 nucleotides read TGTGCCAGCAGTCGTTTGGCGGGGGCCGAACAAGAGACCCAGTACTTC.

This clonotype was seen repeatedly, ten times or more. The gene calls are TRBV3-1 and TRBJ1-5, with 8 nucleotides matching TRBD1. The length of the CDR3 is 15 residues. J gave up 5 bases and V 0 bases, and 3 bases lay outside the gene matches. Germline V gives CDR1 LGHDT, CDR2 YNNKEL (reference sequence). CDR3 bases: TGTGCCAGCAGCCAAGACGCAGGGGGCCATCAGCCCCAGCATTTT. Translated: CASSQDAGGHQPQHF.

This clonotype is medium-sized by share. The chain's CDR3 is CSATGQGIEQFF. CDR3 coding DNA: TGCAGTGCTACTGGACAGGGGATTGAGCAGTTCTTC. The genes are TRBV20-1 and TRBJ2-1; 9 nucleotides agree with TRBD1. The CDR3 totals 12 residues. Per the germline V gene, CDR1 is DFQATT and CDR2 is SNEGSKA (reference sequence). V lost 4 bases, J lost 9 bases, and 4 bases stayed unmatched.

This clonotype appeared many times. The V call is TRBV7-2, the J call TRBJ1-1; D perhaps matches TRBD1 (5 bases). Trimming pared 4 bases from V and 0 bases from J, leaving 15 bases between. This CDR3 has 16 amino acids. Germline values: CDR1 SGHTA, CDR2 FQGNSA. CDR3 bases: TGTGCCAGCAGCTCAGAAGGGGTTACCATGAACACTGAAGCTTTCTTT. Protein: CASSSEGVTMNTEAFF.

With regard to this clonotype: A junction boundary mismatches the germline segment, possibly from a read error. The chain carries TRBV7-9 and TRBJ1-1; a weak D match, TRBD1 (6 bases). CDR3 length: 15 amino acids. Germline assignment: CDR1 SEHNR and CDR2 FQNEAQ (reference sequence). For the CDR3, the DNA is TGTGCCAGCAGCTTAATGTGGGGGGCGAGGACTGAAGCCCTCTTT. This gives the protein CASSLMWGARTEALF.

This clonotype was picked up many times. The chain joins TRBV20-1 to TRBJ2-7; 11 bases map to TRBD1. In germline, CDR1 is DFQATT, CDR2 SNEGSKA (reference sequence). The CDR3 has 14 amino acids. With V trimmed by 2 bases and J by 9 bases, 9 bases remained unmatched. In DNA, the CDR3 is TGCAGTGCTAGAATGGGACAGGGGGTTTCGGTGCAGTACTTC. Residues: CSARMGQGVSVQYF.

The sample holds many counts of this clonotype. This sequence joins TRBV2 and TRBJ1-5; D unclear. CDR3 length equals 15 residues. Germline CDR1 SNHLY, CDR2 FYNNEI. V was trimmed by 0 bases and J by 0 bases, leaving 6 bases between them. CDR3 in amino acids: CASSEAHFSNQPQHF. The CDR3 nucleotides read TGTGCCAGCAGTGAAGCACACTTTAGCAATCAGCCCCAGCATTTT. Looking up the rest from reference TRBV2 and TRBJ1-5 gives the full variable domain: EPEVTQTPSHQVTQMGQEVILRCVPISNHLYFYWYRQILGQKVEFLVSFYNNEISEKSEIFDDQFSVERPDGSNFTLKIRSTKLEDSAMYFCASSEAHFSNQPQHFGDGTRLSIL.

In the case of this clonotype: A much bigger clone sits one base away, suggesting this may be a read error. The V and J genes are TRBV5-1 and TRBJ2-7, with 7 positions matching TRBD2. J was trimmed by 6 bases and V by 4 bases; bases with no gene match: 10. CDR3 size: 14 residues. Germline CDR1 SGHRS, CDR2 YFSETQ. The CDR3 nucleotides read TGCGCCAGCAGCCACGGTGGGGAGGGCCTCGAGCAGTACTTC. Amino acids: CASSHGGEGLEQYF.

This clonotype was seen at least ten times. The V call is TRBV5-1, the J call TRBJ2-3; 13 bases align to TRBD2. The CDR3 loop spans 16 amino acids. Germline lookup yields CDR1 SGHRS and CDR2 YFSETQ. Losses at the gene ends were 4 bases for V and 2 bases for J; bases not matched to a gene: 4. Here the CDR3 reads CASSPGLAGFTDTQYF. Here the CDR3 DNA reads TGCGCCAGCAGCCCGGGACTAGCGGGATTCACAGATACGCAGTATTTT.

Of note for this clonotype: A much larger clone lies one base from this, so it may be a read error. The V and J genes are TRBV30 and TRBJ1-2, with D perhaps matching TRBD1 (5 bases). CDR1 and CDR2 from the germline V gene are GTSNPN and SVGIG (reference sequence). V shed 2 bases and J shed 7 bases, with 14 bases lying between them. The CDR3 covers 13 residues. CDR3 coding DNA: TGTGCCTGGAGTCTGACAGCGGGCGGTGGCTACACCTTC. Residues: CAWSLTAGGGYTF.

This clonotype was counted many times. The rearrangement links TRBV20-1 to TRBJ2-7, with 8 bases identical to TRBD1. Germline V gives CDR1 DFQATT, CDR2 SNEGSKA (reference sequence). The CDR3 is 13 amino acids. V dropped 2 bases and J dropped 5; count of bases not matched to a gene: 5. The DNA of the CDR3 is TGCAGTGCTAGACCCGACAGGGGCGACGAGCAGTACTTC. It yields the protein CSARPDRGDEQYF.

This clonotype occurred many times. This chain connects TRBV4-1 to TRBJ2-2; tentative D call: TRBD1 (5 bases). Trimming removed 0 bases at V and 0 bases at J, with 8 bases between. The CDR3 runs to 16 residues. From germline, CDR1 is MGHRA and CDR2 YSYEKL. The CDR3 region has the DNA TGCGCCAGCAGCCAAGATAGACAGCCGAACACCGGGGAGCTGTTTTTT. It encodes CASSQDRQPNTGELFF.

This clonotype has more than one count but fewer than ten. V gene TRBV2 combines with J gene TRBJ2-7, with unresolved D. The CDR3 extends over 13 amino acids. V lost 6 bases and J 4 bases, leaving 13 bases between the germline ends. The V gene's germline CDR1 is SNHLY and CDR2 FYNNEI. CDR3: CASRGPAAYEQYF. CDR3 DNA sequence: TGTGCCAGCAGAGGACCAGCAGCTTACGAGCAGTACTTC.

This clonotype was detected many times. The chain uses TRBV12-3 or TRBV12-4 and TRBJ2-1; TRBD2 matches at 8 bases. J was trimmed by 10 bases and V by 6 bases; bases with no gene match: 11. This CDR3 is built from 14 residues. The CDR3 DNA reads as TGTGCCAGCAGCCTTGTCATCCGGGGGGGGGAGCAGTTCTTC. Protein sequence: CASSLVIRGGEQFF.

This clonotype was detected many times. The chain uses TRBV29-1 and TRBJ2-7; TRBD2 agrees at 11 bases. Unmatched junction bases numbered 6, after V lost 1 base and J lost 4 bases. Germline V lookup: CDR1 SQVTM, CDR2 ANQGSEA. The CDR3 is 15 residues long. The CDR3 DNA reads TGCAGCGTTGAAGCCACTAGCGGGAGAGAATACGAGCAGTACTTC. Its translation is CSVEATSGREYEQYF.

This clonotype was counted at least ten times. V usage is TRBV9 and J usage is TRBJ1-5, with D tentatively TRBD1 (5 bases). From germline, CDR1 is SGDLS and CDR2 YYNGEE. Trimming left V 5 bases short and J 0 bases short, with 21 bases between. The CDR3 is made up of 18 amino acids. The CDR3 reads CASSEDPGTPLSNQPQHF. The DNA for the CDR3 is TGTGCCAGCAGTGAGGACCCCGGGACGCCCCTTAGCAATCAGCCCCAGCATTTT.

This clonotype was detected ten times or more. CDR3 sequence reads: CSARDDWTSTGELFF. In DNA, the CDR3 is TGCAGTGCTAGAGATGACTGGACTAGCACCGGGGAGCTGTTTTTT. This chain connects TRBV20-1 to TRBJ2-2; 7 bases align to TRBD2. The CDR3 has 15 amino acids. Germline values: CDR1 DFQATT, CDR2 SNEGSKA (reference sequence). The V gene end was trimmed by 0 bases and the J gene end by 4 bases; junction bases not matched to a gene: 5.

The table lists this clonotype with many counts. This CDR3 reads CASSLWGNQPQHF. CDR3 nucleotides: TGTGCCAGCAGCTTGTGGGGCAATCAGCCCCAGCATTTT. The chain carries TRBV5-5 and TRBJ1-5, with D uncertain. The CDR3 has 13 amino acids. The V and J ends lost 1 base and 2 bases respectively, with 4 bases between them. In germline, CDR1 is SGHKS, CDR2 YYEKEE (reference sequence).

There are many counts of this clonotype. The chain is built from TRBV13 and TRBJ2-3; 10 nucleotides align to TRBD1. CDR1 is PRHDT, CDR2 FYEKMQ, per germline (reference sequence). The trim removed 5 bases at V and 2 bases at J, leaving 13 bases unmatched. The CDR3 length is 18 residues. The CDR3 loop reads CASSPKGGGTGDTDTQYF. CDR3 nucleotides: TGTGCCAGCAGCCCCAAGGGGGGGGGGACAGGGGACACAGATACGCAGTATTTT.

This clonotype was seen many times. The rearrangement uses TRBV27 and TRBJ2-5; D call uncertain. Germline V gives CDR1 MNHEY, CDR2 SMNVEV (reference sequence). This CDR3 contains 16 residues. V lost 1 base to trimming and J lost 2 bases, with 14 bases between them. CDR3 region: CASSLLGSRAQETQYF. CDR3 in DNA: TGTGCCAGCAGTTTATTGGGCAGTAGGGCACAAGAGACCCAGTACTTC.

This clonotype was seen repeatedly, ten times or more. The chain employs TRBV2 and TRBJ2-5; D unclear. CDR3 length: 15 amino acids. In germline, CDR1 is SNHLY, CDR2 FYNNEI. V was cut by 2 bases and J by 5 bases, with 15 bases left in between. CDR3 in amino acids: CASSEPQPLQETQYF. The CDR3 region has the DNA TGTGCCAGCAGTGAACCCCAGCCGCTTCAGGAGACCCAGTACTTC.

Details on this clonotype: This clone may be a read error of a much larger clone one base away. The chain is built from TRBV6-1 and TRBJ2-7, with D perhaps matching TRBD1 (5 bases). Germline loops: CDR1 MNHNS, CDR2 SASEGT. The CDR3 is 12 amino acids. CDR3 sequence: CASGELGDEQYF. DNA of the CDR3: TGTGCCAGCGGTGAGTTAGGGGACGAGCAGTACTTC.